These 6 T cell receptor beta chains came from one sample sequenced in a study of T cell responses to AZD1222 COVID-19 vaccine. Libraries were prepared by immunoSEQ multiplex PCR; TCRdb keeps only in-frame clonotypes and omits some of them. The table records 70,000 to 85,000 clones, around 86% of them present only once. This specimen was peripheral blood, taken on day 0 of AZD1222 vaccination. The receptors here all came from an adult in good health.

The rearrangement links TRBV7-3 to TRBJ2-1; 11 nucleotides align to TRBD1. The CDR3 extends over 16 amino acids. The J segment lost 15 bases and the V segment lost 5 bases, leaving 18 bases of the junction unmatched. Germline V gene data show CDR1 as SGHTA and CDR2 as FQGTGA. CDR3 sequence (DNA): TGTGCCAGCAGCCAAGACCGGGACAGGGGGACCAGCCGCCTGTTCTTC. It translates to CASSQDRDRGTSRLFF.

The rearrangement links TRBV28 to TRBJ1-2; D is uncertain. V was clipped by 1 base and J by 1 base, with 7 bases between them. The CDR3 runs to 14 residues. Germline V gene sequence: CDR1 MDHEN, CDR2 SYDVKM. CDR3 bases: TGTGCCAGCAGTTTATCGGACGGTAACTATGGCTACACCTTC. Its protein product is CASSLSDGNYGYTF.

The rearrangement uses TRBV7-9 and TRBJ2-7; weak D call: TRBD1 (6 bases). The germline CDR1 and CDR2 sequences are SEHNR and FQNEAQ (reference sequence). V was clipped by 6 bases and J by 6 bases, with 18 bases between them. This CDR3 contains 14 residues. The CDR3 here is CASSSDYRVSEQYF. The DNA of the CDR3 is TGTGCCAGCAGTTCGGATTACAGGGTTAGCGAGCAGTACTTC.

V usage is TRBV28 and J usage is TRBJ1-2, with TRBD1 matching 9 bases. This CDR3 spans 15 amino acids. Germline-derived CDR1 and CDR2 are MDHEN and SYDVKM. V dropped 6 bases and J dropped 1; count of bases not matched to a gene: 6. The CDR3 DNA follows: TGTGCCAGCAGGACTACAGGGGGCAGTAACTATGGCTACACCTTC. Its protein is CASRTTGGSNYGYTF.

CDR3 in DNA: TGTGCCAGCAGCTTGATGGAGCGGATCTTAGAGACCCAGTACTTC. It codes for CASSLMERILETQYF. V usage is TRBV5-5 and J usage is TRBJ2-5; D possibly corresponds to TRBD2 (5 bases). The CDR3 is 15 amino acids. The germline V and J ends were trimmed by 1 base and 4 bases, with 14 bases remaining between them. CDR1 and CDR2 from the germline V gene are SGHKS and YYEKEE (reference sequence).

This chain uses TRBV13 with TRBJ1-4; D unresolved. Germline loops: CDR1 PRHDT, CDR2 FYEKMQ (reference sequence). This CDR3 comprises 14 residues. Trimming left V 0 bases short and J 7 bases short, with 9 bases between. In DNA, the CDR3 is TGTGCCAGCAGCTTAGGGGGGTTCGGTGAAAAACTGTTTTTT. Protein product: CASSLGGFGEKLFF.